The clone carrying this T cell receptor beta chain was seen only a few times. No antigen is known for it. The data belong to a study of blood T cells in healthy people across ages. Study findings and constraints: Age advanced and TCR beta diversity per million T cells fell, roughly linearly. Donors of long life had a larger count of naive CD4+ cells and greater diversity than aged donors.

Sample-barcoded 5' priming and a J-beta primer mix drove a second PCR of roughly 6 to 12 cycles. The template-switch adaptor was a 5' adaptor with 12 random nucleotides. It tagged each cDNA molecule. A single record per CDR3 protein comes from TCRdb applying MiXCR to the 5' RACE reads. In the table there are around 1,900,000 distinct CDR3 sequences, around 40% of which are singletons. Germline loops: CDR1 SQVTM, CDR2 ANQGSEA. This CDR3 contains 16 residues. The V and J ends lost 2 bases and 1 base, in that order; junction bases with no gene match: 10. The chain has TRBV29-1 and TRBJ1-2, with 7 bases matching TRBD1. Sequencing was performed on blood. The sequence came from a human donor in good health. In DNA form, the CDR3 reads TGCAGCGTTGAACACAGGGGATACCGACTTAACTATGGCTACACCTTC. Translated, it gives CSVEHRGYRLNYGYTF. The variable domain in full, with the rest retrieved from reference TRBV29-1 and TRBJ1-2, is SAVISQKPSRDICQRGTSLTIQCQVDSQVTMMFWYRQQPGQSLTLIATANQGSEATYESGFVIDKFPISRPNLTFSTLTVSNMSPEDSSIYLCSVEHRGYRLNYGYTFGSGTRLTVV.